The 3 T cell receptor beta chains listed next were all sequenced from one sample in a study of T cells in localized non-small cell lung cancer. The repertoire was sequenced with immunoSEQ multiplex PCR; TCRdb's copy has only in-frame clones and lacks some. This sample yields around 140,000 clones, of which more than 70% are seen a single time; over 1.5% belongs to the top ten. The input for sequencing was peripheral blood, taken before any cancer treatment. The source of these receptors is a female donor of 60 years or more with stage I lung adenocarcinoma.

This chain links TRBV4-1 with TRBJ2-5, with D unclear. This CDR3 is built from 14 residues. The V gene's germline CDR1 is MGHRA and CDR2 YSYEKL. Trimming shortened V by 0 bases and J by 4 bases, and 9 bases separated the two germline ends. The CDR3 DNA is TGCGCCAGCAGCCAAGATGGTGGGTCAGAGACCCAGTACTTC. Its translation is CASSQDGGSETQYF.

This chain connects TRBV7-2 to TRBJ2-7; D is unresolved. Germline-derived CDR1 and CDR2 are SGHTA and FQGNSA. The CDR3 has 15 amino acids. Between the trimmed V and J ends, which lost 1 base and 3 bases, there was a span of 13 bases. The CDR3 nucleotides read TGTGCCAGCAGCTTAGGTACAGATCTTATCTACGAGCAGTACTTC. Its protein product is CASSLGTDLIYEQYF.

V usage is TRBV28 and J usage is TRBJ2-7; D may be TRBD1 (5 bases). CDR3 length: 15 residues. The V end lost 2 bases, the J end lost 5 bases, and 16 bases lay between the germline ends. CDR1 is MDHEN, CDR2 SYDVKM, per germline. The CDR3 loop is CASSLDPREGHEQYF. The CDR3 nucleotides are TGTGCCAGCAGTTTAGATCCCAGGGAAGGCCACGAGCAGTACTTC.